The TCR beta chain described here comes from a study of cytomegalovirus exposure and HLA in healthy donors. Study-level findings and limits: Presence/absence analyses rested on an assumption that sequencing depth was roughly uniform across donors. In a later analysis, across HLA loci, associated TCR counts were highest for DRB1, lowest for HLA-C. Analysis performed later showed TCR beta chains linked to HLA being more clonally expanded than equally common others. For most TCR beta V segments, an earlier analysis put the productive rate at about 90% or about 30% of the time.

In regard to this clone: The antigen remains unidentified. This sample also contains other DNA sequences that code for the same CDR3.

The PCR contained 60 Vbeta and 13 Jbeta primers. Here immunoSEQ multiplex PCR was the method, and the copy in TCRdb shows in-frame clones only, minus some. The table records hundreds of thousands of clones, about two thirds of them present only once. Material for sequencing was PBMCs. The sequence was obtained from a man aged 35 to 55 in good health and CMV-seropositive.

The CDR3 nucleotides are TGTGCCAGCAGCGTAGGGGGCCGAGTCACTGAAGCTTTCTTT. Encoded protein: CASSVGGRVTEAFF. The chain joins TRBV9 to TRBJ1-1, with D perhaps matching TRBD1 (5 bases). The CDR3 spans 14 residues. CDR1 and CDR2 (germline): SGDLS, YYNGEE. V was clipped by 0 bases and J by 4 bases, with 10 bases between them.